This passage covers 17 T cell receptor beta chains from one sample sequenced in a study of OX40 agonist ivuxolimab in advanced cancers. The library was built by means of the immunoSEQ multiplex PCR assay. This is the immuneACCESS table as TCRdb keeps it, with only in-frame sequences that have V and J called. A part of the clones is gone; compared with another copy, unresolved V genes explain less than half, and the rest is unexplained. The sample contains about 72,000 clones, around 90% of them found a single time. The top ten constitute 5% to 6.5% of the sample. Material: CD4+ or CD8+ T cells sorted from blood, obtained in a trial of the OX40 agonist ivuxolimab. The receptor source for this set is an adult with an advanced solid tumor such as melanoma, head and neck, liver or kidney cancer.

The V gene is TRBV7-2, the J gene TRBJ1-4; D gene unclear. Looked up from germline, CDR1 is SGHTA and CDR2 is FQGNSA. The CDR3 totals 18 residues. Trimming took 1 base from V and 1 from J, leaving 16 bases between them. CDR3 bases: TGTGCCAGCAGCTTAGGGGAGCGGAGGGTGGTAACTAATGAAAAACTGTTTTTT. Translation gives CASSLGERRVVTNEKLFF.

The chain links TRBV1 to TRBJ1-6; TRBD1 is the table's D call and was not checked against the DNA. TRBV1 is assigned pseudogene status. This CDR3 spans 18 amino acids. Written as DNA, the CDR3 is TGCACCAGCAGCCAGTCCTCTGTGGGCAGGGGGCTAAGTTCACCCCTCCACTTT. It codes for CTSSQSSVGRGLSSPLHF.

V usage is TRBV6-1 and J usage is TRBJ2-7; no clear D gene. This CDR3 contains 12 residues. The ends were cut back, 1 base at V and 6 bases at J, with 7 bases in the middle. Germline V gene lookup returns CDR1 MNHNS and CDR2 SASEGT. The CDR3 coding sequence is TGTGCCAGCAGTGAAGACACACTCGAGCAGTACTTC. This sequence encodes CASSEDTLEQYF.

This clone was detected once. This sequence joins TRBV10-3 and TRBJ2-5; 10 bases map to TRBD2. Germline CDR1 ENHRY, CDR2 SYGVKD. This CDR3 has 15 amino acids. With V trimmed by 5 bases and J by 5 bases, 8 bases remained unmatched. The CDR3 nucleotides read TGTGCCATCAGTAGAGCGGGAGGGTCCGCGGAGACCCAGTACTTC. Amino acid sequence: CAISRAGGSAETQYF.

The rearrangement links TRBV29-1 to TRBJ2-7, with TRBD2 matching 7 bases. This CDR3 is 16 amino acids long. V trimming: 1 base; J trimming: 2 bases; junction bases outside the gene matches: 11. Germline V gene sequence: CDR1 SQVTM, CDR2 ANQGSEA. CDR3 DNA sequence: TGCAGCGTTGAAGGAGGAACTAGCGATGGCCCCTACGAGCAGTACTTC. It encodes CSVEGGTSDGPYEQYF.

V gene TRBV14 combines with J gene TRBJ2-5; 9 bases are a match to TRBD1. The CDR3 has 15 residues. V lost 2 bases and J lost 5; bases outside the gene matches: 6. Germline CDR1 and CDR2: SGHDN and FVKESK. The CDR3 reads CASSQFTGGWETQYF. The CDR3 DNA is TGTGCCAGCAGCCAATTTACAGGGGGCTGGGAGACCCAGTACTTC.

This sequence joins TRBV25-1 and TRBJ2-7, with TRBD2 matching over 8 bases. From germline, CDR1 is MGHDK and CDR2 SYGVNS. The CDR3 spans 12 residues. V gave up 3 bases and J gave up 5 bases; unmatched junction bases: 0. The CDR3 reads CASSDSGNEQYF. CDR3 coding DNA: TGTGCCAGCAGTGATAGCGGGAACGAGCAGTACTTC.

The gene calls are TRBV28 and TRBJ1-2; 7 bases are shared with TRBD1. Germline V lookup: CDR1 MDHEN, CDR2 SYDVKM. V was pared by 7 bases and J by 5 bases, with 4 bases of the junction left unmatched. The CDR3 is 12 residues long. DNA of the CDR3: TGTGCCAGCAACCCGGGACAGTATGGCTACACCTTC. Its translation: CASNPGQYGYTF.

The chain carries TRBV2 and TRBJ2-7; D remains ambiguous. Germline-derived CDR1 and CDR2 are SNHLY and FYNNEI. The length of the CDR3 is 18 residues. V was clipped by 6 bases and J by 0 bases, with 24 bases between them. The CDR3 loop reads CASRPSWPLADSSYEQYF. CDR3 nucleotide sequence: TGTGCCAGCAGGCCGTCTTGGCCCCTCGCGGATAGCTCCTACGAGCAGTACTTC.

The V gene is TRBV21-1, the J gene TRBJ1-5; TRBD1 was called by the table and not checked on the DNA. TRBV21-1 is tagged as a pseudogene. There are 17 residues in the CDR3. This CDR3 reads CASSKAYSWLSNQPQHF. Written as DNA, the CDR3 is TGTGCCAGCAGCAAAGCGTACAGCTGGCTTAGCAATCAGCCCCAGCATTTT.

The J gene is TRBJ2-3, the V gene TRBV2, with D maybe TRBD1 (5 bases). This CDR3 is built from 15 residues. Trimming removed 2 bases from V and 0 bases from J, with 9 bases in between. Germline CDR1 SNHLY, CDR2 FYNNEI. The CDR3 bases are TGTGCCAGCAGTGAAAAGGGGCAAAGCACAGATACGCAGTATTTT. Translated: CASSEKGQSTDTQYF. The complete variable domain, with remaining parts taken from reference TRBV2 and TRBJ2-3, reads EPEVTQTPSHQVTQMGQEVILRCVPISNHLYFYWYRQILGQKVEFLVSFYNNEISEKSEIFDDQFSVERPDGSNFTLKIRSTKLEDSAMYFCASSEKGQSTDTQYFGPGTRLTVL.

The chain couples TRBV6-6 to TRBJ2-4; the D is unclear. From germline, CDR1 is MNHNY and CDR2 SVGAGI (reference sequence). The CDR3 covers 10 residues. Deletions cut 8 bases from V and 12 bases from J, with 11 bases between. CDR3 nucleotides: TGTGCCAGCCTAGGGTTTACTCAGTACTTC. It codes for CASLGFTQYF.

V is TRBV4-2 and J is TRBJ2-7, with a tentative D call TRBD1 (6 bases). The V end was cut by 0 bases, the J end by 0 bases, with 9 bases between. CDR3 length: 15 amino acids. Germline V lookup: CDR1 LGHNA, CDR2 YNFKEQ. The CDR3 nucleotides read TGTGCCAGCAGCCAAGAATGGACAGTCTCCTACGAGCAGTACTTC. Translation: CASSQEWTVSYEQYF.

About this clone itself: The same CDR3 also results from other DNA sequences found in this sample. The V and J genes are TRBV9 and TRBJ1-4; D uncertain. Trimming took off 0 bases at V and 0 bases at J, with 6 bases between the two ends. The CDR3 loop spans 15 amino acids. The V gene's germline CDR1 is SGDLS and CDR2 YYNGEE. The CDR3 DNA sequence: TGTGCCAGCAGCGTAGGAACAGCAACTAATGAAAAACTGTTTTTT. Amino acid sequence: CASSVGTATNEKLFF.

The chain joins TRBV13 to TRBJ1-1; D is perhaps TRBD1 (5 bases). Germline CDR1 reads PRHDT; CDR2 reads FYEKMQ (reference sequence). CDR3 length: 13 amino acids. V dropped 3 bases and J dropped 4 bases, with 9 bases sitting between them. This CDR3 is CASSFARVTEAFF. Here the CDR3 DNA reads TGTGCCAGCAGCTTCGCCAGGGTCACTGAAGCTTTCTTT.

The gene calls are TRBV9 and TRBJ1-1; D remains ambiguous. V lost 6 bases and J lost 1, with 13 bases in between. Germline CDR1 SGDLS, CDR2 YYNGEE. The CDR3 spans 14 residues. This CDR3 is CASTPKWPNTEAFF. The CDR3 nucleotides read TGTGCCAGCACCCCGAAATGGCCGAACACTGAAGCTTTCTTT.

This sequence joins TRBV11-2 and TRBJ2-7; 7 bases map to TRBD1. There are 14 residues in the CDR3. J gave up 9 bases and V 2 bases, and 10 bases lay outside the gene matches. Germline lookup yields CDR1 SGHAT and CDR2 FQNNGV. CDR3 protein: CASSLSAGGDWQYF. The CDR3 DNA reads TGTGCCAGCAGCTTATCGGCAGGGGGTGATTGGCAGTACTTC.